Listed below are T cell receptor beta chains from one sample, sequenced in a study of blood T cells in healthy people across ages. From the 5' RACE reads, TCRdb called clonotypes with MiXCR, one entry per CDR3 protein. The sample lists fewer than 2 million distinct CDR3 sequences, about two fifths seen once, with under 25% in the top ten. Material for sequencing was blood. These receptors were obtained from a human donor in good health. CDR3s include the opening cysteine and the closing phenylalanine or tryptophan. The order of the fields is J gene, D gene, V gene, CDR3 protein. The D gene is left open where the match is weak.

>TRBJ2-1|NA|TRBV20-1
CSPRANEQFF
>TRBJ2-5|TRBD2|TRBV20-1
CSARDLGTSGGLQETQYF
>TRBJ1-5|TRBD1|TRBV29-1
CSGVGQGNQPQHF
>TRBJ1-1|NA|TRBV28
CASSLMVAGATEAFF
>TRBJ1-1|NA|TRBV12-3/TRBV12-4
CASSLATQTTQGTEAFF
>TRBJ1-3|NA|TRBV7-8
CASLGARVFDGNTIYF
>TRBJ2-7|TRBD1|TRBV5-6
CASSSTGVRYEQYF
>TRBJ2-7|NA|TRBV29-1
CSVLFAQGYEQYF
>NA|NA|TRBV7-2
CASSLGSRVHEQYF
>TRBJ2-7|NA|TRBV5-5
CASLPGSFGTYEQYF
>TRBJ1-1|NA|TRBV4-3
CASSQQQGKNTEAFF
>TRBJ2-7|TRBD1|TRBV20-1
CSANYRGLDEQYF
>TRBJ2-7|NA|TRBV4-2
CASSQDRLLREQYF
>TRBJ1-1|NA|TRBV24-1
CATSDLRRGPSMNTEAFF
>TRBJ2-5|NA|TRBV11-2
CTSSPPLVETQYF
>TRBJ2-3|NA|TRBV3-1
CASSQGGRRADTQYF
>TRBJ2-1|TRBD1|TRBV12-5
CASVPQGSSYNEQFF
>TRBJ1-2|NA|TRBV6-1
CASSEVTGPSPGYTF
>TRBJ1-2|NA|TRBV29-1
CSVDRETYGYTF
>NA|NA|TRBV29-1
CSALEDQETQYF
>TRBJ1-2|TRBD1|TRBV28
CASRPLTGTGSIYGYTF
>TRBJ2-5|NA|TRBV20-1
CSALDPNQETQYF
>TRBJ1-1|NA|TRBV20-1
CSAPPGASEAFF
>TRBJ2-1|NA|TRBV7-6
CAGSPPMGVIQFF
>TRBJ2-7|NA|TRBV4-3
CASSQDSGQLYERYF
>TRBJ2-1|NA|TRBV20-1
CSANKGTLYNEQFF
>TRBJ1-1|TRBD1|TRBV20-1
CSARGQGFSEAFF
>TRBJ2-5|TRBD2|TRBV20-1
CSATFPGLAVQETQYF
>TRBJ2-7|NA|TRBV27
CASRARTRTYEQYF
>TRBJ1-2|TRBD1|TRBV29-1
CSVRSTGNYGYTF
>TRBJ1-1|NA|TRBV5-1
CASSPGTEGEAFF
>TRBJ1-2|NA|TRBV7-2
CASSLTTLYGYTF
>TRBJ2-3|TRBD1|TRBV2
CASHLTGTGTDTQYF
>TRBJ2-2|NA|TRBV6-1
CASTMTGDTGELFF
>TRBJ1-1|TRBD1|TRBV7-3
CASSLRQGSQAFF
>TRBJ2-1|TRBD2|TRBV5-1
CASRAYGGNEQFF
>TRBJ1-2|NA|TRBV12-3/TRBV12-4
CASSVRGYYGYTF
>TRBJ2-3|TRBD2|TRBV29-1
CSGGGTSGPTDTQYF
>TRBJ2-1|TRBD1|TRBV20-1
CSARARQGVTYNEQFF
>TRBJ1-6|NA|TRBV20-1
CSARPTGKMEMDNSPLHF
>TRBJ2-1|NA|TRBV10-2
CASGSRGGSVSYNEQFF
>NA|TRBD2|TRBV20-1
CSAGEAGGPYEQYF
>TRBJ2-1|NA|TRBV6-5
CASSYSPSEFYNEQFF
>TRBJ2-5|TRBD1|TRBV20-1
CSARVGGDRGETQYF
>TRBJ2-5|NA|TRBV10-3
CASGRTQETQYF
>TRBJ1-2|NA|TRBV4-3
CASSQGYRSGYTF
>TRBJ1-2|NA|TRBV20-1
CSASRSGTNYGCTF
>TRBJ2-7|TRBD1|TRBV7-8
CASSLEETGSPEQYF
>TRBJ2-5|TRBD1|TRBV24-1
CATSDFPRGQLKETQYF